What follows are 30 T cell receptor beta chains derived from one specimen sequenced in a study of blood T cell repertoires in COVID-19. TCRdb's copy holds only in-frame clones and misses some; the assay was immunoSEQ multiplex PCR. The repertoire holds about 250,000 clones, approximately 85% seen once, with 5.1% in the top ten. The sample consisted of peripheral blood. Receptors were obtained from a man aged 50 to 59 with COVID-19, enrolled during active disease.

The rearrangement links TRBV6-1 to TRBJ1-2; perhaps TRBD1 as D (5 bases). The CDR3 is made up of 14 amino acids. The V end lost 2 bases, the J end lost 8 bases, and 15 bases lay between the germline ends. Germline loops: CDR1 MNHNS, CDR2 SASEGT. Here the CDR3 reads CASSEPGGAQGYTF. CDR3 nucleotide sequence: TGTGCCAGCAGTGAACCGGGAGGGGCGCAGGGCTACACCTTC.

The rearrangement uses TRBV11-2 and TRBJ2-2, with D perhaps TRBD1 (5 bases). This CDR3 has 16 amino acids. Germline CDR1 and CDR2: SGHAT and FQNNGV. The V end was cut by 6 bases, the J end by 1 base, with 15 bases between. The DNA for the CDR3 is TGTGCCAGCAGTAAAACCCACGACAGGAACACCGGGGAGCTGTTTTTT. Its translation is CASSKTHDRNTGELFF.

The table lists this clone with a count of one. The chain carries TRBV6-5 and TRBJ1-2, with 10 bases identical to TRBD1. After removal of 8 bases from V and 8 bases from J, the junction contained 14 bases not matched to a gene. Germline CDR1 is MNHEY and CDR2 is SVGAGI. The length of the CDR3 is 15 residues. The CDR3 spells CASPEIVTGGKGYTF. The CDR3 nucleotides are TGTGCCAGCCCCGAGATTGTGACAGGGGGCAAAGGCTACACCTTC.

The chain employs TRBV10-1 and TRBJ2-7, with 10 bases matching TRBD1. The junction had 5 bases not matched to a gene; V was cut back by 5 bases and J by 7 bases. The germline gives CDR1 WNHNN, CDR2 SYGVQD (reference sequence). CDR3 length equals 13 residues. CDR3 coding DNA: TGCGCCAGCAGTCCGGGACAGGGGAGAGAGCAGTACTTC. Protein: CASSPGQGREQYF.

The sample holds a few counts of this clone. V usage is TRBV4-1 and J usage is TRBJ1-5, with TRBD1 matching 7 bases. V lost 7 bases to trimming and J lost 6 bases; unmatched junction nucleotides: 12. CDR1 MGHRA and CDR2 YSYEKL come from the germline V gene. The length of the CDR3 is 15 residues. The CDR3 DNA sequence: TGCGCCAGCACCCTAGAAGGGGGCCCCGGTCAGCCCCAGCATTTT. It translates to CASTLEGGPGQPQHF.

The J gene is TRBJ2-5, the V gene TRBV6-1, with TRBD2 matching over 10 bases. Germline assignment: CDR1 MNHNS and CDR2 SASEGT. V lost 1 base and J lost 4; bases outside the gene matches: 3. The CDR3 is 15 residues long. CDR3 sequence: CASSEEAGGPETQYF. The CDR3 bases are TGTGCCAGCAGTGAAGAAGCGGGGGGGCCAGAGACCCAGTACTTC.

The chain uses TRBV3-1 (or the pseudogene TRBV3-2) and TRBJ2-5; 7 nucleotides agree with TRBD2. V dropped 1 base and J dropped 5; count of bases not matched to a gene: 7. CDR3 size: 15 residues. CDR1 and CDR2 (germline): LGHDT, YNNKEL (reference sequence). The CDR3, as DNA: TGTGCCAGCAGCCAAGCTAGCGGCCTCCGGGAGACCCAGTACTTC. This gives the protein CASSQASGLRETQYF.

The rearrangement joins TRBV7-2 to TRBJ1-1, with TRBD1 as a possible D gene (5 bases). Trimming removed 5 bases from V and 2 bases from J, with 12 bases in between. The CDR3 is made up of 14 amino acids. Germline V lookup: CDR1 SGHTA, CDR2 FQGNSA. The CDR3 DNA reads TGTGCCAGCAGCCTTATGACAGATAACACTGAAGCTTTCTTT. This encodes CASSLMTDNTEAFF.

The CDR3 sequence is CASSISDKSKETQYF. CDR3 DNA sequence: TGTGCCAGTAGTATATCGGACAAATCCAAAGAGACCCAGTACTTC. The chain recombines TRBV19 with TRBJ2-5, with D maybe TRBD1 (5 bases). Trimming shortened V by 2 bases and J by 3 bases, and 13 bases separated the two germline ends. There are 15 residues in the CDR3. The V gene's germline CDR1 is LNHDA and CDR2 SQIVND (reference sequence).

This clone has just one count. The V gene is TRBV7-6, the J gene TRBJ2-7; the match to TRBD1 covers 9 bases. V was pared by 5 bases and J by 0 bases, with 8 bases of the junction left unmatched. This CDR3 has 16 amino acids. CDR1 and CDR2 (germline): SGHVS, FNYEAQ. The chain's CDR3 is CASSPGTGLSSYEQYF. In nucleotides, the CDR3 is TGTGCCAGCAGCCCAGGGACAGGGCTTAGCTCCTACGAGCAGTACTTC.

This chain uses TRBV11-2 with TRBJ2-7; 10 positions agree with TRBD1. Germline CDR1 SGHAT, CDR2 FQNNGV. CDR3 length equals 14 residues. V shed 6 bases, J shed 2 bases, and the junction held 4 bases outside the gene matches. Written as DNA, the CDR3 is TGTGCCAGCAGTCGGGACAGGGGACCCTACGAGCAGTACTTC. It codes for CASSRDRGPYEQYF.

The chain links TRBV5-1 to TRBJ1-4, with D possibly being TRBD1 (6 bases). V was trimmed by 4 bases and J by 6 bases, leaving 13 bases between them. CDR3 length equals 14 residues. Germline lookup yields CDR1 SGHRS and CDR2 YFSETQ. The CDR3 region is CASSVQGLYEKLFF. As DNA, the CDR3 is TGCGCCAGCAGCGTACAGGGCTTGTATGAAAAACTGTTTTTT.

The chain uses TRBV28 and TRBJ1-2; D may be TRBD1 (5 bases). Trimming removed 4 bases from V and 5 bases from J, with 17 bases in between. Looked up from germline, CDR1 is MDHEN and CDR2 is SYDVKM. The CDR3 is 15 residues long. The CDR3, as DNA: TGTGCCAGCAGTTCGACAGCCGCCCCCGTTTATGGCTACACCTTC. This translates into CASSSTAAPVYGYTF.

The table lists this clone with a count of one. The rearrangement joins TRBV14 to TRBJ2-1; TRBD2 matches at 14 bases. The length of the CDR3 is 16 residues. Germline CDR1 reads SGHDN; CDR2 reads FVKESK. V gave up 4 bases and J gave up 5 bases; unmatched junction bases: 4. The CDR3, as DNA: TGTGCCAGCAGCCTCGGACTAGCGGGGGGCAACAATGAGCAGTTCTTC. Translating it yields CASSLGLAGGNNEQFF.

This clone rates as medium-sized. The chain recombines TRBV6-5 with TRBJ2-7; 9 bases map to TRBD1. This CDR3 has 15 amino acids. V shed 6 bases, J shed 2 bases, and the junction held 8 bases outside the gene matches. CDR1 is MNHEY, CDR2 SVGAGI, per germline. The CDR3 bases are TGTGCCAGCAGCAGCCCGACAGGGGGTACCTACGAGCAGTACTTC. Protein sequence: CASSSPTGGTYEQYF.

The CDR3 nucleotides read TGTGCCAGCGGCGGGACAGACACGAACACCGGGGAGCTGTTTTTT. Amino acid sequence: CASGGTDTNTGELFF. This sequence joins TRBV11-2 and TRBJ2-2; weak D call: TRBD1 (7 bases). The CDR3 totals 15 residues. The V end lost 8 bases, the J end lost 0 bases, and 13 bases lay between the germline ends. Germline V gene data show CDR1 as SGHAT and CDR2 as FQNNGV. Using reference TRBV11-2 and TRBJ2-2 for the parts outside the CDR3, the full variable domain is EAGVAQSPRYKIIEKRQSVAFWCNPISGHATLYWYQQILGQGPKLLIQFQNNGVVDDSQLPKDRFSAERLKGVDSTLKIQPAKLEDSAVYLCASGGTDTNTGELFFGEGSRLTVL.

CDR3 residues: CASKGSPGTGAYEQYF. The CDR3 nucleotides read TGTGCCAGCAAAGGGTCCCCCGGGACAGGAGCCTACGAGCAGTACTTC. The rearrangement joins TRBV6-6 to TRBJ2-7; 8 bases are a match to TRBD1. Germline V lookup: CDR1 MNHNY, CDR2 SVGAGI (reference sequence). The CDR3 has 16 amino acids. Germline trimming cut 7 bases from V and 2 bases from J; bases unmatched to any gene: 13.

This chain links TRBV5-4 with TRBJ1-3, with D possibly being TRBD1 (6 bases). Trimming removed 5 bases from V and 4 bases from J, with 13 bases in between. The CDR3 extends over 14 amino acids. Looked up from germline, CDR1 is SGHNT and CDR2 is YYREEE (reference sequence). CDR3 residues: CASSLTGMGNTIYF. For the CDR3, the DNA is TGTGCCAGCAGTTTAACAGGGATGGGAAACACCATATATTTT.

This clone has just a few counts. The chain couples TRBV19 to TRBJ2-7; 11 nucleotides line up with TRBD2. The length of the CDR3 is 14 residues. Germline trimming cut 6 bases from V and 5 bases from J; bases unmatched to any gene: 6. Germline values: CDR1 LNHDA, CDR2 SQIVND (reference sequence). Here the CDR3 reads CASREGLAADEQYF. CDR3 nucleotide sequence: TGTGCCAGTAGGGAGGGACTAGCGGCGGACGAGCAGTACTTC.

CDR3 in amino acids: CASYRGGGGSDTQYF. The CDR3 nucleotides read TGTGCCAGTTACCGCGGGGGGGGCGGGTCAGATACGCAGTATTTT. V and J are TRBV28 and TRBJ2-3, with 9 nucleotides matching TRBD2. This CDR3 has 15 residues. The germline V gene has CDR1 MDHEN and CDR2 SYDVKM. V gave up 9 bases and J gave up 4 bases; unmatched junction bases: 11.

This rearrangement joins TRBV19 to TRBJ2-1; TRBD1 might be the D (6 bases). The CDR3 spans 16 residues. Germline loops: CDR1 LNHDA, CDR2 SQIVND (reference sequence). The ends were cut back, 4 bases at V and 2 bases at J, with 15 bases in the middle. The chain's CDR3 is CASSTQGSGTYNEQFF. The CDR3 region has the DNA TGTGCCAGTAGTACCCAGGGGTCAGGAACCTACAATGAGCAGTTCTTC.

This rearrangement joins TRBV19 to TRBJ2-2; perhaps TRBD1 as D (5 bases). CDR3 length: 16 amino acids. The V end was cut by 1 base, the J end by 6 bases, with 15 bases between. Germline assignment: CDR1 LNHDA and CDR2 SQIVND (reference sequence). CDR3 loop: CASSIGQGIGSGELFF. Here the CDR3 DNA reads TGTGCCAGTAGTATAGGCCAGGGAATTGGGTCCGGGGAGCTGTTTTTT.

The CDR3 spells CATSRGQGATEAFF. The CDR3 DNA reads as TGTGCCACCAGCAGAGGACAGGGGGCGACTGAAGCTTTCTTT. The chain carries TRBV15 and TRBJ1-1; 10 nucleotides match TRBD1. Germline loops: CDR1 LNHNV, CDR2 YYDKDF (reference sequence). The CDR3 contains 14 residues. V shed 1 base, J shed 5 bases, and the junction held 1 base outside the gene matches.

The V gene is TRBV7-6, the J gene TRBJ1-5; D gene unclear. Looked up from germline, CDR1 is SGHVS and CDR2 is FNYEAQ. The CDR3 spans 15 residues. V lost 3 bases and J lost 2, with 11 bases in between. Written as DNA, the CDR3 is TGTGCCAGCAGCTTCGGCCTAGGAGGCAATCAGCCCCAGCATTTT. Translated: CASSFGLGGNQPQHF.

The chain couples TRBV5-5 to TRBJ1-4, with a weak D call TRBD1 (5 bases). The length of the CDR3 is 16 residues. Germline V gene lookup returns CDR1 SGHKS and CDR2 YYEKEE (reference sequence). V gave up 0 bases and J gave up 7 bases, with 16 bases separating them. CDR3 in DNA: TGTGCCAGCAGCTTGGTATCAGAAGGGAGGGGTGAAAAACTGTTTTTT. Translated, it gives CASSLVSEGRGEKLFF. Supplemented by reference TRBV5-5 and TRBJ1-4, the full variable domain reads DAGVTQSPTHLIKTRGQQVTLRCSPISGHKSVSWYQQVLGQGPQFIFQYYEKEERGRGNFPDRFSARQFPNYSSELNVNALLLGDSALYLCASSLVSEGRGEKLFFGSGTQLSVL.

The chain uses TRBV6-5 and TRBJ2-7; 10 bases are a match to TRBD2. V dropped 2 bases and J dropped 4; count of bases not matched to a gene: 8. CDR1 is MNHEY, CDR2 SVGAGI, per germline. The CDR3 is made up of 16 amino acids. Written as DNA, the CDR3 is TGTGCCAGCAGTTACAGTATTACTAGCGGGGCTTACGAGCAGTACTTC. It specifies CASSYSITSGAYEQYF.

V and J are TRBV5-1 and TRBJ2-3, with D tentatively TRBD2 (6 bases). This CDR3 contains 16 residues. From germline, CDR1 is SGHRS and CDR2 YFSETQ. Trimming removed 4 bases at V and 1 base at J, with 16 bases between. CDR3 bases: TGCGCCAGCAGCGCCTCGGGTTGGGGGGGCACAGATACGCAGTATTTT. Its translation: CASSASGWGGTDTQYF.

CDR3 nucleotide sequence: TGTGCCAGCAGCCGAAGGACTAGCGGGGGGCAACATACGCAGTATTTT. It encodes CASSRRTSGGQHTQYF. The genes are TRBV5-4 and TRBJ2-3; 14 positions match TRBD2. The CDR3 is 16 residues long. The germline gives CDR1 SGHNT, CDR2 YYREEE (reference sequence). V lost 4 bases, J lost 7 bases, and 8 bases stayed unmatched.

This clone was detected once. The chain has TRBV6-5 and TRBJ1-1; D not resolved. V shed 0 bases and J shed 1 base, with 9 bases lying between them. Germline V gene sequence: CDR1 MNHEY, CDR2 SVGAGI. The CDR3 has 15 residues. The CDR3 DNA follows: TGTGCCAGCAGTTACTCTAAAATCGGGAACACTGAAGCTTTCTTT. It codes for CASSYSKIGNTEAFF.

This clone was counted a few times. This chain joins TRBV6-5 and TRBJ2-2; 10 nucleotides line up with TRBD1. The CDR3 has 14 amino acids. Germline CDR1 and CDR2: MNHEY and SVGAGI. The trim removed 2 bases at V and 6 bases at J, leaving 0 bases unmatched. This CDR3 is CASSYGQGAGELFF. CDR3 in DNA: TGTGCCAGCAGTTACGGACAGGGGGCCGGGGAGCTGTTTTTT.